This TCR beta chain was recovered during a study of blood T cell repertoires in COVID-19. Study-level background: The analysed material was cDNA or gDNA that came from T cells, B-cell-depleted T cells, or PBMCs.

The length of the CDR3 is 17 residues. The V and J ends lost 0 bases and 5 bases respectively, with 17 bases between them. The germline V gene has CDR1 SGHRS and CDR2 YFSETQ. Participants came from roughly 23 US areas, aged roughly 18 to 89 years. As originally analysed: For nucleated cells, counts were estimated from reference gene primer amplification. Clones were read by immunoSEQ multiplex PCR, and TCRdb kept only the in-frame ones, dropping some. The V and J calls and the clone size are those of that table, but D and trimming were determined from the DNA. The sample yields 200,000 to 300,000 clones, around 86% seen once.

V and J are TRBV5-1 and TRBJ1-4, with a weak D call TRBD1 (6 bases). The specimen was PBMCs or T cells enriched from blood (not recorded which). This TCR was recovered from a middle-aged woman with acute COVID-19. CDR3 nucleotide sequence: TGCGCCAGCAGCTTGGACAGGGCTAATTCGGCAAATGAAAAACTGTTTTTT. It encodes CASSLDRANSANEKLFF.